This entry features one T cell receptor (beta chain) sequence. This table comes from immunoSEQ multiplex PCR, and its TCRdb copy is limited to in-frame clones, with some not included. The sample consists of around 42,000 clones, around three quarters of them appearing once. These data are taken from a study of blood T cell repertoires in COVID-19. With V trimmed by 7 bases and J by 6 bases, 12 bases remained unmatched. CDR3 length: 15 amino acids. The germline CDR1 and CDR2 sequences are SEHNR and FQNEAQ (reference sequence). V usage is TRBV7-9 and J usage is TRBJ1-5; 7 bases agree with TRBD1. The source is a man older than 75 with active or convalescent COVID-19. Sequenced: peripheral blood. The CDR3 DNA sequence: TGTGCCAGCACCGGGGGGCAGGGGGTGAGTCAGCCCCAGCATTTT. It specifies CASTGGQGVSQPQHF.